Listed below are T cell receptor beta chains from one sample, sequenced in a study of cytomegalovirus exposure and HLA in healthy donors. Generated by immunoSEQ multiplex PCR, the TCRdb table keeps only in-frame clones and is missing some. The sample lists around 110,000 clones; 80% to 85% were seen once. Sequences were obtained from PBMCs. The receptors were sampled from a man in his thirties or forties in good health and CMV-seronegative. Each CDR3 is given with its conserved first and last residue. The D gene is left open where the match is weak. Expanded clones get a size class; other rows say once, few or many, or leave the size out.

abundance | d_gene | j_gene | v_gene | CDR3nt | CDR3aa
once | NA | TRBJ2-4 | TRBV27 | TGTGCCAGCAGTCCCCAAGGGGGTACCAAAAACATTCAGTACTTC | CASSPQGGTKNIQYF
NA | NA | TRBJ2-2 | TRBV28 | TGTGCCAGCAGTTGGGCTACCTACACCGGGGAGCTGTTTTTT | CASSWATYTGELFF
NA | NA | TRBJ2-7 | TRBV5-1 | TGCGCCAGCAGCTTGGGGAACAGGAACGAGCAGTACTTC | CASSLGNRNEQYF
NA | TRBD1 | TRBJ2-7 | TRBV5-1 | TGCGCCAGCAGCCTGAGACAGGGGACCGTCTACGAGCAGTACTTC | CASSLRQGTVYEQYF
NA | NA | TRBJ2-3 | TRBV5-6 | TGTGCCAGCAGCCCGGAGAGTGCAGATACGCAGTATTTT | CASSPESADTQYF
NA | NA | TRBJ2-3 | TRBV25-1 | TGTGCCAGCAGTGGAGGGTTCAAAACAGATACGCAGTATTTT | CASSGGFKTDTQYF
NA | NA | TRBJ1-5 | TRBV7-2 | TGTGCCAGCAGCTACAGGGGCAATCAGCCCCAGCATTTT | CASSYRGNQPQHF
NA | NA | TRBJ1-1 | TRBV2 | TGTGCCAGCAGCTTACAGGGTAGGAACACTGAAGCTTTCTTT | CASSLQGRNTEAFF
few | TRBD1 | TRBJ2-5 | TRBV15 | TGTGCCACCAGCCCCAGGGGGGAGACCCAGTACTTC | CATSPRGETQYF
NA | NA | TRBJ2-3 | TRBV19 | TGTGCCAGTAGTCCCGGTCGCCTTAACACAGATACGCAGTATTTT | CASSPGRLNTDTQYF
NA | NA | TRBJ2-1 | TRBV25-1 | TGTGCCAGCAGCGGAAGTCAGGGGATCACCTACAATGAGCAGTTCTTC | CASSGSQGITYNEQFF
NA | TRBD2 | TRBJ2-5 | TRBV11-3 | TGTGCCAGCAGCTTGCCCCGGGGGGTCCCAGGGGAGACCCAGTACTTC | CASSLPRGVPGETQYF
NA | NA | TRBJ2-1 | TRBV10-2 | TGCGCCAGCAGTCAGACTAGTCCCGAATACAATGAGCAGTTCTTC | CASSQTSPEYNEQFF
NA | TRBD1 | TRBJ2-5 | TRBV16 | TGTGCCAGCAGCCAAGGAGGTGGGACAGATAAAGAGACCCAGTACTTC | CASSQGGGTDKETQYF
NA | TRBD2 | TRBJ2-3 | TRBV5-8 | TGTGCCAGCAGCTTGGCGGGGGGAAGCACAGATACGCAGTATTTT | CASSLAGGSTDTQYF
NA | TRBD2 | TRBJ2-7 | TRBV2 | TGTGCCAGCAGGTCGGCCGGGACTAGCGTCTACGAGCAGTACTTC | CASRSAGTSVYEQYF
NA | TRBD2 | TRBJ2-3 | TRBV5-1 | TGCGCCAGCAGCGTTGGACTAGAAGCGCAGTATTTT | CASSVGLEAQYF
NA | TRBD1 | TRBJ2-7 | TRBV11-3 | TGTGCCAGCAGCTGGGACAGGGTAGGCGAGCAGTACTTC | CASSWDRVGEQYF
NA | NA | TRBJ2-7 | TRBV25-1 | TGTGCCAGCAGTGAAGGGGCAGGCATGGCCTTC | CASSEGAGMAF
NA | TRBD1 | TRBJ1-4 | TRBV5-1 | TGCGCCAGCAGCTTGGAGCCGTTGGGACAGGGGGGGGAGATTGAAAAACTGTTTTTT | CASSLEPLGQGGEIEKLFF
NA | TRBD2 | TRBJ2-1 | TRBV7-6 | TGTGCCAGCAGCTTAGGAAGGGCTAGCGGGGGGCGCTCCTACAATGAGCAGTTCTTC | CASSLGRASGGRSYNEQFF
NA | NA | TRBJ1-1 | TRBV5-8 | TGTGCCAGCAGCCGCCGGAGGCGCGGCGGGATGGCGGCTTTCTTT | CASSRRRRGGMAAFF
NA | NA | TRBJ1-1 | TRBV7-9 | TGTGCCAGCAGCTCACCATTTAGAAACACTGAAGCTTTCTTT | CASSSPFRNTEAFF
NA | NA | TRBJ2-7 | TRBV15 | TGTGCCACCAGCAGTGGGGGACAATCGGTCGAGCAGTACTTC | CATSSGGQSVEQYF
NA | NA | TRBJ1-1 | TRBV4-3 | TGCGCCAGCAGCCAAGACGTAGCCAACACTGAAGCTTTCTTT | CASSQDVANTEAFF
NA | NA | TRBJ2-7 | TRBV6-5 | TGTGCCAGCAGTTACACCATGACGAGGGTACCCTACGAGCAGTACTTC | CASSYTMTRVPYEQYF
NA | TRBD2 | TRBJ2-3 | TRBV15 | TGTGCCACCAGCAGAGATAATAGCGGGGGGTTTACGCAGTATTTT | CATSRDNSGGFTQYF
NA | NA | TRBJ2-2 | TRBV5-1 | TGCGCCAGCAGCTTGGCCGTGGGGGGGCCGAACGGGGAGCTGTTTTTT | CASSLAVGGPNGELFF
NA | TRBD1 | TRBJ1-4 | TRBV29-1 | TGCAGCGTTGGGGGGCCTTTAGAAGGGGGCGAAAGCCTGATTACTAATGAAAAACTGTTTTTT | CSVGGPLEGGESLITNEKLFF
NA | NA | TRBJ1-2 | TRBV7-2 | TGTGCCAGCAGCTTAGCTACAGGGATCGCTGACTATGGCTACACCTTC | CASSLATGIADYGYTF
NA | TRBD2 | TRBJ2-1 | TRBV7-6 | TGTGCCAGCAGCTTAGGGGTTTCTAGCGGTAGCTCCTACAATGAGCAGTTCTTC | CASSLGVSSGSSYNEQFF
NA | NA | TRBJ2-5 | TRBV5-1 | TGCGCCAGCAGCTGGAGCGTTGGCGGTGCCCCAGAGACCCAGTACTTC | CASSWSVGGAPETQYF
NA | TRBD1 | TRBJ1-2 | TRBV9 | TGTGCCAGCAGCGATCGCCCGATCGGACAGGGGCGGTATACCTTC | CASSDRPIGQGRYTF
NA | TRBD1 | TRBJ1-1 | TRBV2 | TGTGCCAGCGAAGAGACAGGGGGCTTCTCTGAAGCTTTCTTT | CASEETGGFSEAFF
NA | NA | TRBJ2-5 | TRBV6-5 | TGTGCCAGCAGTCCAGGGTTGAGGGAGACCCAGTACTTC | CASSPGLRETQYF
NA | TRBD1 | TRBJ2-3 | TRBV7-6 | TGTGCCAGCAGCCTGGGGGGACAGGCCACAGATACGCAGTATTTT | CASSLGGQATDTQYF
NA | TRBD1 | TRBJ2-2 | TRBV7-7 | TGTGCCAGCAGCCCGGGACAGGGGACCGGGGAGCTGTTTTTT | CASSPGQGTGELFF
NA | NA | TRBJ1-4 | TRBV2 | TGTGCCAGCACGCCCGGAGATGAAAAACTGTTTTTT | CASTPGDEKLFF
few | TRBD1 | TRBJ2-7 | TRBV20-1 | TGCAGTGCTGAGGGGGCTAACGAGCAGTACTTC | CSAEGANEQYF
NA | NA | TRBJ1-1 | TRBV4-2 | TGTGCCAGCAGCCCAGGACTCCTGAACACTGAAGCTTTCTTT | CASSPGLLNTEAFF